A single sample is the source of the 27 T cell receptor beta chains below, sequenced in a study of T cell repertoires in aging, cancer and after chemotherapy. TCR beta rearrangements were amplified from peripheral blood genomic DNA. TRB rearrangements spanning V, D and J were amplified using mixed TRB-A/B primers. TCRdb re-analysed the multiplex PCR reads in MiXCR, keeping a single row per CDR3 protein. Altogether a few thousand distinct CDR3 sequences are present, approximately 28% being singletons, with the ten largest covering roughly 3.7%. The sample was blood. These receptors all stem from a human donor with a solid tumor.

The rearrangement uses TRBV27 and TRBJ1-2, with D maybe TRBD1 (5 bases). The CDR3 is 14 residues long. Germline V lookup: CDR1 MNHEY, CDR2 SMNVEV (reference sequence). The germline V and J ends were trimmed by 8 bases and 1 base, with 14 bases remaining between them. The CDR3 reads CASRPRGVNYGYTF. The DNA of the CDR3 is TGTGCCAGCCGACCTAGGGGCGTTAACTATGGCTACACCTTC.

The chain uses TRBV20-1 and TRBJ1-2; 8 bases map to TRBD1. After removal of 2 bases from V and 4 bases from J, the junction contained 9 bases not matched to a gene. Germline lookup yields CDR1 DFQATT and CDR2 SNEGSKA (reference sequence). The CDR3 extends over 15 amino acids. CDR3 DNA: TGCAGTGCTAGACTCCCAGACAGGGGCCGCTATGGCTACACCTTC. Residues: CSARLPDRGRYGYTF.

This clonotype was detected once. This chain joins TRBV10-3 and TRBJ1-5, with 9 bases matching TRBD1. Per the germline V gene, CDR1 is ENHRY and CDR2 is SYGVKD. The V segment lost 3 bases and the J segment 4 bases; nucleotides outside the gene matches: 25. This CDR3 spans 22 amino acids. The chain's CDR3 is CAISEFRILTPGGQGKNQPQHF. CDR3 DNA: TGTGCCATCAGTGAATTTCGAATATTGACCCCCGGGGGACAGGGAAAAAATCAGCCCCAGCATTTT.

This clonotype is large. The rearrangement uses TRBV30 and TRBJ2-3; D gene ambiguous. The germline V gene has CDR1 GTSNPN and CDR2 SVGIG (reference sequence). Between the trimmed V and J ends, which lost 5 bases and 4 bases, there was a span of 4 bases. The CDR3 sequence is 10 residues long. The CDR3, as DNA: TGTGCCTGGGGCGCAGATACGCAGTATTTT. Protein sequence: CAWGADTQYF.

The rearrangement joins TRBV6-4 to TRBJ2-1; D not certain. Trimming cost V 3 bases and J 4 bases, with 7 bases left between them. CDR1 is MRHNA and CDR2 is SNTAGT in the germline V gene. CDR3 length equals 13 residues. The CDR3 DNA reads TGTGCCAGCAGTGAGTCTAGGTACAATGAGCAGTTCTTC. This sequence encodes CASSESRYNEQFF.

The chain links TRBV12-5 to TRBJ1-1; 7 bases map to TRBD1. Germline-derived CDR1 and CDR2 are LGHNT and FRNRAP. V was clipped by 2 bases and J by 7 bases; unmatched bases: 7. This CDR3 is 14 amino acids long. The CDR3 bases are TGTGCTAGTGGTTTGAGGACAGGTCCCTTTGAAGCTTTCTTT. Amino acids: CASGLRTGPFEAFF.

The rearrangement joins TRBV18 to TRBJ1-1, with 8 bases lining up with TRBD1. Looked up from germline, CDR1 is KGHSH and CDR2 is LQKENI. The V segment lost 2 bases and the J segment 3 bases; nucleotides outside the gene matches: 8. The CDR3 loop spans 16 amino acids. CDR3 DNA: TGTGCCAGCTCACCATTGCAGGGGGCCTGGGACACTGAAGCTTTCTTT. Translated, it gives CASSPLQGAWDTEAFF.

Note on this clonotype: A junction boundary mismatches the germline segment, possibly from a read error. The chain has TRBV27 and TRBJ2-7; 10 nucleotides line up with TRBD2. This CDR3 contains 14 residues. Germline V lookup: CDR1 MNHEY, CDR2 SMNVEV (reference sequence). This CDR3 is CTSSSSPSGSEQYF. The CDR3 DNA reads as TGTACCAGCAGTTCCTCCCCTAGCGGGAGCGAGCAGTACTTC.

The chain has TRBV20-1 and TRBJ2-3; 7 bases line up with TRBD2. V lost 1 base, J lost 4 bases, and 5 bases stayed unmatched. CDR1 is DFQATT, CDR2 SNEGSKA, per germline (reference sequence). CDR3 length: 14 residues. The CDR3 DNA follows: TGCAGTGCTAGAGGCGGGAGTGGGGCAGATACGCAGTATTTT. Translation: CSARGGSGADTQYF.

By share of the sample, this clonotype is medium-sized (0.01 to 0.1%). V gene TRBV7-2 combines with J gene TRBJ1-5; a possible D gene is TRBD1 (6 bases). V was clipped by 2 bases and J by 7 bases, with 15 bases between them. Looked up from germline, CDR1 is SGHTA and CDR2 is FQGNSA. This CDR3 has 15 residues. The CDR3 region is CASSLWGGGGQPQHF. The CDR3 coding sequence is TGTGCCAGCAGCTTATGGGGGGGCGGAGGGCAGCCCCAGCATTTT.

V and J are TRBV20-1 and TRBJ2-3, with TRBD2 as a possible D gene (5 bases). The CDR3 consists of 15 residues. Deletions cut 1 base from V and 8 bases from J, with 19 bases between. Germline assignment: CDR1 DFQATT and CDR2 SNEGSKA (reference sequence). As DNA, the CDR3 is TGCAGTGCTAGAGGAGGGTTAGAGACCATCCGTACGCAGTATTTT. It yields the protein CSARGGLETIRTQYF.

By its share, this clonotype is medium-sized. The chain recombines TRBV29-1 with TRBJ1-1; D is unresolved. This CDR3 contains 12 residues. Germline V CDR1 and CDR2: SQVTM, ANQGSEA. V was pared by 6 bases and J by 0 bases, with 8 bases between. CDR3 DNA: TGCAGCGTATATAGGTTGAACACTGAAGCTTTCTTT. It specifies CSVYRLNTEAFF.

V gene TRBV6-1 combines with J gene TRBJ1-1, with TRBD1 matching 8 bases. The CDR3 has 14 amino acids. Germline V gives CDR1 MNHNS, CDR2 SASEGT. The V segment lost 6 bases and the J segment 5 bases; nucleotides outside the gene matches: 8. The CDR3 region is CASRGQGISTEAFF. The CDR3 DNA reads TGTGCCAGCAGAGGACAGGGCATTTCTACTGAAGCTTTCTTT.

The chain carries TRBV27 and TRBJ1-1, with D tentatively TRBD1 (5 bases). In germline, CDR1 is MNHEY, CDR2 SMNVEV (reference sequence). The CDR3 contains 14 residues. V was shortened by 2 bases and J by 3 bases, with 10 bases between the two germline ends. The CDR3 region is CASSLIMGDTEAFF. As DNA, the CDR3 is TGTGCCAGCAGTTTAATTATGGGGGACACTGAAGCTTTCTTT.

This clonotype occurred a few times. The chain recombines TRBV18 with TRBJ1-3; D ambiguous. Germline CDR1 reads KGHSH; CDR2 reads LQKENI. The ends were cut back, 6 bases at V and 2 bases at J, with 8 bases in the middle. The CDR3 covers 13 residues. CDR3 nucleotide sequence: TGTGCCAGCTCGAGGCCCCCTGGAAACACCATATATTTT. Translating it yields CASSRPPGNTIYF.

The gene calls are TRBV12-3 or TRBV12-4 and TRBJ2-1; D gene ambiguous. The CDR3 spans 14 residues. The germline V and J ends were trimmed by 8 bases and 2 bases, with 13 bases remaining between them. DNA of the CDR3: TGTGCCAGCCGCAGAGGATCAGCCTACAATGAGCAGTTCTTC. Its protein product is CASRRGSAYNEQFF.

CDR3 coding DNA: TGTGCTAGTGGTTTGGACTCCTACGAGCAGTACTTC. Translating it yields CASGLDSYEQYF. The genes are TRBV12-5 and TRBJ2-7, with no clear D. CDR3 size: 12 residues. Germline assignment: CDR1 LGHNT and CDR2 FRNRAP. V lost 1 base, J lost 0 bases, and 1 base lay in between. The complete variable domain, with remaining parts taken from reference TRBV12-5 and TRBJ2-7, reads DARVTQTPRHKVTEMGQEVTMRCQPILGHNTVFWYRQTMMQGLELLAYFRNRAPLDDSGMPKDRFSAEMPDATLATLKIQPSEPRDSAVYFCASGLDSYEQYFGPGTRLTVT.

This clonotype has only one observation. The CDR3 region is CASSPRNTEAFF. CDR3 DNA: TGTGCCAGCAGCCCGCGGAACACTGAAGCTTTCTTT. J is TRBJ1-1 and V is TRBV7-9, with D unresolved. Germline loops: CDR1 SEHNR, CDR2 FQNEAQ (reference sequence). V lost 5 bases and J 1 base, leaving 5 bases between the germline ends. The CDR3 has 12 amino acids.

This chain connects TRBV28 to TRBJ1-3; D remains ambiguous. Looked up from germline, CDR1 is MDHEN and CDR2 is SYDVKM. Trimming removed 7 bases at V and 0 bases at J, with 10 bases between. The CDR3 is made up of 14 amino acids. The CDR3, as DNA: TGTGCCAGCACCCCGGGTGGCTCTGGAAACACCATATATTTT. Translation gives CASTPGGSGNTIYF.

This clonotype showed up just a few times. This chain links TRBV10-3 with TRBJ2-3; TRBD2 aligns across 16 bases. Germline trimming cut 6 bases from V and 5 bases from J; bases unmatched to any gene: 5. The germline V gene has CDR1 ENHRY and CDR2 SYGVKD. This CDR3 has 16 residues. The CDR3 reads CAIRGTSGRVGDTQYF. The CDR3, as DNA: TGTGCCATCAGGGGGACTAGCGGGAGGGTAGGAGATACGCAGTATTTT.

The chain carries TRBV5-1 and TRBJ1-4; the match to TRBD1 covers 7 bases. Trimming removed 3 bases from V and 0 bases from J; junction bases left unmatched: 11. The germline V gene encodes CDR1 SGHRS and CDR2 YFSETQ. This CDR3 contains 18 residues. This chain's CDR3 is CASSSGLNQGATNEKLFF. The CDR3 region has the DNA TGCGCCAGCAGCTCCGGATTAAACCAGGGGGCAACTAATGAAAAACTGTTTTTT. Using reference TRBV5-1 and TRBJ1-4 for the parts outside the CDR3, the full variable domain is KAGVTQTPRYLIKTRGQQVTLSCSPISGHRSVSWYQQTPGQGLQFLFEYFSETQRNKGNFPGRFSGRQFSNSRSEMNVSTLELGDSALYLCASSSGLNQGATNEKLFFGSGTQLSVL.

The chain recombines TRBV7-9 with TRBJ2-1, with unresolved D. The CDR3 spans 14 residues. Germline CDR1 SEHNR, CDR2 FQNEAQ (reference sequence). V dropped 7 bases and J dropped 5 bases, with 15 bases sitting between them. The CDR3 nucleotides are TGTGCCAGCACCCCGACCCGTTCTAACAATGAGCAGTTCTTC. The encoded protein is CASTPTRSNNEQFF. The full variable domain, rest sourced from reference TRBV7-9 and TRBJ2-1, is DTGVSQNPRHKITKRGQNVTFRCDPISEHNRLYWYRQTLGQGPEFLTYFQNEAQLEKSRLLSDRFSAERPKGSFSTLEIQRTEQGDSAMYLCASTPTRSNNEQFFGPGTRLTVL.

The chain uses TRBV6-6 and TRBJ2-3; 7 nucleotides line up with TRBD2. Germline V gives CDR1 MNHNY, CDR2 SVGAGI (reference sequence). Unmatched junction bases numbered 11, after V lost 2 bases and J lost 6 bases. CDR3 length equals 16 residues. The CDR3 is CASSYGAGEGRDTQYF. The CDR3 nucleotides read TGTGCCAGCAGTTACGGGGCGGGAGAGGGACGGGATACGCAGTATTTT.

This clonotype has a handful of counts. The chain carries TRBV6-1 and TRBJ1-1; perhaps TRBD1 as D (5 bases). The germline V gene has CDR1 MNHNS and CDR2 SASEGT. This CDR3 is 13 amino acids long. The V end was cut by 4 bases, the J end by 3 bases, with 9 bases between. The CDR3 region has the DNA TGTGCCAGCAGTGCGGCGGGGCACACTGAAGCTTTCTTT. The encoded protein is CASSAAGHTEAFF.

This clonotype is medium-sized (0.01 to 0.1%) by share. V and J are TRBV29-1 and TRBJ2-1, with D possibly TRBD2 on 5 matching bases. The CDR3 is 14 residues long. V was shortened by 2 bases and J by 0 bases, with 8 bases between the two germline ends. The V gene's germline CDR1 is SQVTM and CDR2 ANQGSEA. CDR3 sequence reads: CSVERGSSYNEQFF. CDR3 nucleotide sequence: TGCAGCGTTGAAAGAGGGAGCTCCTACAATGAGCAGTTCTTC.

This clonotype is classed as medium-sized. V usage is TRBV7-9 and J usage is TRBJ2-7; 14 positions agree with TRBD2. Losses at the gene ends were 4 bases for V and 4 bases for J; bases not matched to a gene: 3. CDR3 length: 15 residues. Germline V gives CDR1 SEHNR, CDR2 FQNEAQ (reference sequence). The CDR3 region is CASSSWTSGGYEQYF. The CDR3 nucleotides are TGTGCCAGCAGCTCCTGGACTAGCGGGGGGTACGAGCAGTACTTC.

The V and J genes are TRBV13 and TRBJ2-7; D may be TRBD1 or TRBD2 (5 bases each). Trimming removed 5 bases at V and 7 bases at J, with 21 bases between. The CDR3 covers 15 residues. Germline V gives CDR1 PRHDT, CDR2 FYEKMQ (reference sequence). The CDR3 loop is CASSPRTQGLGEQYF. The CDR3, as DNA: TGTGCCAGCAGCCCGCGGACACAAGGACTGGGGGAGCAGTACTTC.